One T cell receptor (beta chain) is described in this entry. Its antigen is not known. The sample belongs to a study of cytomegalovirus exposure and HLA in healthy donors. Study-wide findings and caveats: A later analysis found TCR association rates differed by HLA locus, highest for DRB1 and lowest for HLA-C.

60 Vbeta and 13 Jbeta primers were used in PCR. Assay: immunoSEQ multiplex PCR; the TCRdb copy retains only in-frame clones and omits some. The data contain roughly 150,000 clones, 80% to 85% of them singletons. Germline CDR1 and CDR2: WNHNN and SYGVQD (reference sequence). Trimming shortened V by 3 bases and J by 5 bases, and 13 bases separated the two germline ends. The CDR3 sequence is 14 residues long. The chain carries TRBV10-1 and TRBJ1-1, with D possibly matching TRBD1 (5 bases). The receptor was isolated from a woman aged 18-30 years in good health and CMV-seronegative. The material sequenced was PBMCs. For the CDR3, the DNA is TGCGCCAGCAGTGAATACCGGGGGAGTACTGAAGCTTTCTTT. Its protein is CASSEYRGSTEAFF.